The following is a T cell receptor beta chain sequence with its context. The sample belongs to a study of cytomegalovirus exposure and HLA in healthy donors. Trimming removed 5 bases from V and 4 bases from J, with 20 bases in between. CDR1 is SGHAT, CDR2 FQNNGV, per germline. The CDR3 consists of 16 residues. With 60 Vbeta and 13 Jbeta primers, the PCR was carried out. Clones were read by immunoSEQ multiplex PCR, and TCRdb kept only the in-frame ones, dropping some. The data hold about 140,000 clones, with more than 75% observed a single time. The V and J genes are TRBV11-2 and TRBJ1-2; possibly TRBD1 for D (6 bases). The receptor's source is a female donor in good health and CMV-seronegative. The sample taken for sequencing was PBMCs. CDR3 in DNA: TGTGCCAGCAGCCCCCGGGGCGCAGGGGTAATCTATGGCTACACCTTC. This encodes CASSPRGAGVIYGYTF.